This is a list of T cell receptor beta chains from one sample in a study of blood T cells in healthy people across ages. TCRdb re-called the 5' RACE reads with MiXCR, one entry per CDR3 protein. The sample consists of roughly 800,000 distinct CDR3 sequences, about three fifths of them appearing once. Material: blood. All receptors derive from a man aged 30-40 years in good health. CDR3s include the opening cysteine and the closing phenylalanine or tryptophan. Each record gives: clone size, V gene, J gene, D gene, CDR3 protein, CDR3 DNA. The D gene is left open where the match is weak. For some rows the clone size is stated as once, few or many, or as a class when expanded; others skip it.

clone size: few
V gene: TRBV7-2
J gene: TRBJ2-5
D gene: TRBD1
CDR3 protein: CASSTDRVETQYF
CDR3 DNA: TGTGCCAGCAGTACAGACAGGGTTGAGACCCAGTACTTC

clone size: -
V gene: TRBV4-1
J gene: TRBJ2-3
D gene: -
CDR3 protein: CASSQVGPADTQYF
CDR3 DNA: TGCGCCAGCAGCCAAGTAGGCCCCGCAGATACGCAGTATTTT

clone size: -
V gene: TRBV27
J gene: TRBJ1-2
D gene: TRBD1
CDR3 protein: CASRVTGYAGGYTF
CDR3 DNA: TGTGCCAGCAGGGTGACAGGGTATGCGGGTGGCTACACCTTC

clone size: -
V gene: TRBV5-6
J gene: TRBJ2-6
D gene: -
CDR3 protein: CASSWLGGSGANVLTF
CDR3 DNA: TGTGCCAGCAGCTGGCTGGGGGGCTCTGGGGCCAACGTCCTGACTTTC

clone size: -
V gene: TRBV12-3/TRBV12-4
J gene: TRBJ2-3
D gene: -
CDR3 protein: CASSPTTPVSSAQYF
CDR3 DNA: TGTGCCAGCAGTCCAACGACCCCCGTCTCGTCGGCGCAGTATTTT

clone size: -
V gene: TRBV6-5
J gene: TRBJ2-1
D gene: -
CDR3 protein: CASRPGTFYNEQFF
CDR3 DNA: TGTGCCAGCAGACCCGGGACTTTCTACAATGAGCAGTTCTTC

clone size: -
V gene: TRBV6-5
J gene: TRBJ2-5
D gene: TRBD1
CDR3 protein: CASRTTGGSYGGQYF
CDR3 DNA: TGTGCCAGCAGAACAACAGGGGGGTCGTATGGTGGTCAGTACTTC

clone size: -
V gene: TRBV6-6
J gene: TRBJ2-7
D gene: -
CDR3 protein: CASSYSPGENEQYF
CDR3 DNA: TGTGCCAGCAGTTACTCCCCGGGGGAGAACGAGCAGTACTTC

clone size: once
V gene: TRBV20-1
J gene: TRBJ2-4
D gene: TRBD2
CDR3 protein: CSSGREGSATKNIQYF
CDR3 DNA: TGCAGTTCGGGGCGGGAGGGGAGCGCAACCAAAAACATTCAGTACTTC

clone size: few
V gene: TRBV4-3
J gene: TRBJ1-2
D gene: TRBD1
CDR3 protein: CASSQDKGARAGYTF
CDR3 DNA: TGCGCCAGCAGCCAAGATAAGGGGGCGAGGGCTGGCTACACCTTC

clone size: -
V gene: TRBV28
J gene: TRBJ2-5
D gene: TRBD1
CDR3 protein: CASSFPPTGGETQYF
CDR3 DNA: TGTGCCAGCAGTTTCCCTCCGACAGGGGGAGAGACCCAGTACTTC

clone size: -
V gene: TRBV7-6
J gene: TRBJ1-1
D gene: -
CDR3 protein: CASSFDGNTEAFF
CDR3 DNA: TGTGCCAGCAGCTTTGACGGGAACACTGAAGCTTTCTTT

clone size: many
V gene: TRBV18
J gene: TRBJ2-3
D gene: -
CDR3 protein: CASSPLDTQYF
CDR3 DNA: TGTGCCAGCTCACCGTTAGATACGCAGTATTTT

clone size: -
V gene: TRBV7-9
J gene: TRBJ2-1
D gene: TRBD2
CDR3 protein: CASSLGWIAGGRNEQFF
CDR3 DNA: TGTGCCAGCAGCTTAGGGTGGATTGCGGGAGGTCGGAATGAGCAGTTCTTC

clone size: -
V gene: TRBV7-2
J gene: TRBJ2-7
D gene: TRBD1
CDR3 protein: CACSLVRGQDYEQYF
CDR3 DNA: TGTGCCTGCAGCTTAGTGAGGGGACAGGACTACGAGCAGTACTTC

clone size: -
V gene: TRBV2
J gene: TRBJ2-7
D gene: TRBD2
CDR3 protein: CASKRGSTGRADEQYF
CDR3 DNA: TGTGCCAGCAAAAGAGGGTCCACCGGGAGGGCCGACGAGCAGTACTTC

clone size: -
V gene: TRBV7-2
J gene: TRBJ1-5
D gene: -
CDR3 protein: CASSQLWGAGQPQHF
CDR3 DNA: TGTGCCAGCAGCCAACTATGGGGGGCCGGTCAGCCCCAGCATTTT

clone size: -
V gene: TRBV3-1
J gene: TRBJ2-1
D gene: -
CDR3 protein: CASSQAFRYIYNEQFF
CDR3 DNA: TGTGCCAGCAGCCAAGCGTTCAGGTATATCTACAATGAGCAGTTCTTC

clone size: -
V gene: TRBV12-3/TRBV12-4
J gene: TRBJ2-3
D gene: TRBD1
CDR3 protein: CATRQGPTDTQYF
CDR3 DNA: TGTGCCACCCGACAGGGGCCTACAGATACGCAGTATTTT

clone size: -
V gene: TRBV5-1
J gene: TRBJ2-5
D gene: TRBD1
CDR3 protein: CASSLTTGRETQYF
CDR3 DNA: TGCGCCAGCAGCTTGACGACAGGGCGGGAGACCCAGTACTTC

clone size: many
V gene: TRBV29-1
J gene: TRBJ1-2
D gene: -
CDR3 protein: CSATGASSANYGYTF
CDR3 DNA: TGCAGCGCGACAGGAGCTTCGTCAGCTAACTATGGCTACACCTTC

clone size: few
V gene: TRBV7-6
J gene: TRBJ2-7
D gene: -
CDR3 protein: CASSLGSYSEYEQYF
CDR3 DNA: TGTGCCAGCAGCTTAGGATCGTATAGCGAGTACGAGCAGTACTTC

clone size: -
V gene: TRBV12-3/TRBV12-4
J gene: TRBJ1-1
D gene: -
CDR3 protein: CASSKTQGNTEVFF
CDR3 DNA: TGTGCCAGCAGTAAAACCCAGGGGAACACTGAAGTTTTCTTT

clone size: -
V gene: TRBV12-3/TRBV12-4
J gene: TRBJ2-1
D gene: -
CDR3 protein: CASRTGALRNNEQFF
CDR3 DNA: TGTGCCAGCAGGACCGGGGCCCTGAGAAACAATGAGCAGTTCTTC

clone size: -
V gene: TRBV5-1
J gene: TRBJ2-1
D gene: TRBD2
CDR3 protein: CASSLVGSGGPSSYNEQFF
CDR3 DNA: TGCGCCAGCAGCTTGGTAGGTAGCGGGGGGCCAAGCTCCTACAATGAGCAGTTCTTC

clone size: -
V gene: TRBV18
J gene: TRBJ2-1
D gene: TRBD2
CDR3 protein: CASSPPAQGLAGNEQFF
CDR3 DNA: TGTGCTAGCTCACCACCCGCTCAGGGCCTAGCGGGAAACGAGCAGTTCTTC

clone size: -
V gene: TRBV29-1
J gene: TRBJ2-5
D gene: -
CDR3 protein: CSVEAPYQETQYF
CDR3 DNA: TGCAGCGTTGAAGCCCCGTACCAAGAGACCCAGTACTTC

clone size: -
V gene: TRBV3-1
J gene: TRBJ2-5
D gene: -
CDR3 protein: CASSQVDGTQYF
CDR3 DNA: TGTGCCAGCAGCCAAGTGGACGGGACCCAGTACTTC

clone size: -
V gene: TRBV25-1
J gene: TRBJ2-5
D gene: -
CDR3 protein: CASSEFLSGQETQYF
CDR3 DNA: TGTGCCAGCAGTGAATTCCTGAGTGGTCAAGAGACCCAGTACTTC

clone size: -
V gene: TRBV6-5
J gene: TRBJ1-1
D gene: -
CDR3 protein: CASSYLGGGTEAFF
CDR3 DNA: TGTGCCAGCAGTTATTTGGGGGGCGGTACTGAAGCTTTCTTT

clone size: -
V gene: TRBV4-3
J gene: TRBJ2-5
D gene: TRBD2
CDR3 protein: CASSQDSTGLAEETQYF
CDR3 DNA: TGCGCCAGCAGCCAAGACTCGACGGGACTAGCGGAAGAGACCCAGTACTTC

clone size: -
V gene: TRBV20-1
J gene: TRBJ2-4
D gene: -
CDR3 protein: CSGAPPGNIQYF
CDR3 DNA: TGCAGTGGGGCCCCTCCCGGAAACATTCAGTACTTC

clone size: -
V gene: TRBV20-1
J gene: TRBJ2-1
D gene: -
CDR3 protein: CSALGTRQITNEQFF
CDR3 DNA: TGCAGTGCTTTGGGGACTCGTCAAATTACCAATGAGCAGTTCTTC

clone size: -
V gene: TRBV25-1
J gene: TRBJ2-3
D gene: TRBD1
CDR3 protein: CASSGVTGGFVDTQYF
CDR3 DNA: TGTGCCAGCAGTGGGGTAACAGGGGGCTTCGTAGATACGCAGTATTTT

clone size: -
V gene: TRBV25-1
J gene: TRBJ1-1
D gene: -
CDR3 protein: CASSEGVSEAFF
CDR3 DNA: TGTGCCAGCAGTGAAGGTGTGAGTGAAGCTTTCTTT

clone size: -
V gene: TRBV20-1
J gene: TRBJ2-5
D gene: TRBD2
CDR3 protein: CSAVGLPRQETQYF
CDR3 DNA: TGCAGTGCTGTGGGACTACCGCGTCAAGAGACCCAGTACTTC

clone size: -
V gene: TRBV6-6
J gene: TRBJ2-1
D gene: TRBD2
CDR3 protein: CASSTGTSGSRNEQFF
CDR3 DNA: TGTGCCAGCAGTACCGGGACTAGCGGGAGTCGCAATGAGCAGTTCTTC

clone size: -
V gene: TRBV29-1
J gene: TRBJ2-7
D gene: -
CDR3 protein: CSVALSTYEQYF
CDR3 DNA: TGCAGCGTTGCTCTATCCACCTACGAGCAGTACTTC

clone size: few
V gene: TRBV12-3/TRBV12-4
J gene: TRBJ1-4
D gene: -
CDR3 protein: CASSSRVANEKLFF
CDR3 DNA: TGTGCCAGCAGCTCTCGGGTGGCTAATGAAAAACTGTTTTTT

clone size: many
V gene: TRBV27
J gene: TRBJ2-5
D gene: -
CDR3 protein: CASSFWGIGETQYF
CDR3 DNA: TGTGCCAGCAGTTTCTGGGGTATTGGAGAGACCCAGTACTTC